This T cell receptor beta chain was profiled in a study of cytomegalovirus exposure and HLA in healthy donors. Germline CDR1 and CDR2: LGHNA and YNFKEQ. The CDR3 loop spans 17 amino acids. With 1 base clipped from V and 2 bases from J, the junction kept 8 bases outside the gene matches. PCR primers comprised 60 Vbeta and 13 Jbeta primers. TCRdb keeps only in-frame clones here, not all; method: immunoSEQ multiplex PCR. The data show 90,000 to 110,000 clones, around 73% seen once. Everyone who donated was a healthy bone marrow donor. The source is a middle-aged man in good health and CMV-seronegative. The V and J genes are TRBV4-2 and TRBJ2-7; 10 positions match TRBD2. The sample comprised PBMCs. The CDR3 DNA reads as TGTGCCAGCAGCCAAGCCCCTAGCGGGGGCGCCCCCTACGAGCAGTACTTC. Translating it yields CASSQAPSGGAPYEQYF.